This T cell receptor beta chain derives from a study of control samples from healthy donors and cancer patients. V was clipped by 4 bases and J by 1 base, with 11 bases between them. The CDR3 covers 14 residues. CDR1 MNHEY and CDR2 SVGAGI come from the germline V gene. A single count supports this clone. The method was immunoSEQ multiplex PCR; TCRdb's version includes in-frame clones alone and lacks a portion of them. The table shows around 190,000 clones, with roughly 90% occurring only once. The chain joins TRBV6-5 to TRBJ2-7; possibly TRBD2 for D (5 bases). The TCR sequence derives from a woman between 45 and 60 years old in good health. The sample consisted of blood. Here the CDR3 DNA reads TGTGCCAGCAGTTTGGGGAGACTGTCCTACGAGCAGTACTTC. The encoded protein is CASSLGRLSYEQYF.